These T cell receptor beta chains were read from a single sample in a study of blood T cells in healthy people across ages. TCRdb re-called the 5' RACE reads with MiXCR, one entry per CDR3 protein. The sample holds some 690,000 distinct CDR3 sequences, about a fifth seen once. Sequencing was done on a sample of blood. These receptors originate from a man between 65 and 80 years old in good health. CDR3s include the opening cysteine and the closing phenylalanine or tryptophan. The order of the fields is V gene, CDR3 protein.

TRBV7-2 CASSLGGQGKGYGYTF
TRBV7-3 CASSLSPGGGKNIQYF
TRBV20-1 CSATPLAVGDTQYF
TRBV7-2 CASSAGLAEGTDTQYF
TRBV7-2 CTSSLESSYNEQFF
TRBV6-6 CASSAPGTALSGYTF
TRBV20-1 CSAKQGYEQYF
TRBV7-2 CASSLASGNGDTQYF
TRBV12-3/TRBV12-4 CASTKVGVRGRGNQPQHF
TRBV6-5 CASSYWNRETQYF
TRBV19 CASSKTGHSSYEQYF
TRBV10-3 CAVSESITDAGYTF
TRBV20-1 CSASPGLAGVTDTQYF
TRBV12-3/TRBV12-4 CASSDPGTKAYNEQFF
TRBV7-9 CASSLSQGALGSGYTF
TRBV12-5 CASGFQGWETQYF
TRBV6-5 CASSWRGLNGYTF
TRBV6-2/TRBV6-3 CASSGGHPTDTQYF
TRBV3-1 CASSRGRQFEAFF
TRBV3-1 CASSPILMGTGGYTGELFF
TRBV27 CASSRGTAYSGYTF
TRBV20-1 CSGSGGSTDTQYF
TRBV15 CATSRDLEGNTIYF
TRBV28 CASSSPAGATDTQYF
TRBV7-6 CASSPRGPNQPQHF
TRBV5-5 CASSFVGASHRNEQFF
TRBV5-6 CASSLAGDHHNEQFF
TRBV18 CASSPGVQANEKLFF
TRBV5-1 CASSLASSNTGELFF
TRBV9 CASSALGGQETQYF
TRBV6-5 CASSYDGEINTGELFF
TRBV20-1 CSARSWRGQFATNEKLFF
TRBV5-1 CASSLHREGETQYF
TRBV12-3/TRBV12-4 CASSFRGGYAKNIQYF
TRBV7-9 CASSSTRKGLGELFF
TRBV6-6 CASSWATDYGYTF
TRBV12-3/TRBV12-4 CASSFEHSPLHF
TRBV20-1 CSARAGHHMNTEAFF
TRBV29-1 CSVVKLGISYGYTF
TRBV3-1 CASSRTRGDTGELFF
TRBV11-2 CASSYWGTEAFF
TRBV29-1 CSVDRGLAGGDTQYF
TRBV20-1 CSARGAWNQETQYF
TRBV5-1 CASSLGAGLAKNIQYF
TRBV4-1 CASSQGEGHATNEKLFF
TRBV6-2/TRBV6-3 CASSYTGGQDEQFF
TRBV28 CASRRRGPNQPQHF
TRBV4-1 CASSQQGGWYTEAFF
TRBV6-5 CASSYSRTGGAGYTF